Each of the 24 T cell receptor beta chains below was sequenced from the same sample in a study of T cells in Graves' hyperthyroidism and ophthalmopathy. RNA transcripts provided the source from which TCR beta CDR3 regions were amplified. With the HTBI primer set, the TCR CDR3 went through a first round of RT-PCR. TCRdb processed the multiplex PCR reads anew with MiXCR; each CDR3 protein has one entry. Of roughly 660,000 distinct CDR3 sequences in the sample, 15% to 20% were seen once. Sequences were obtained from blood. The receptor set was obtained from a man aged 50 or older with Graves' hyperthyroidism.

This clonotype appeared a few times. This sequence joins TRBV7-9 and TRBJ2-7, with a tentative D call TRBD1 (5 bases). This CDR3 spans 15 amino acids. Germline V lookup: CDR1 SEHNR, CDR2 FQNEAQ (reference sequence). The germline V and J ends were trimmed by 8 bases and 3 bases, with 20 bases remaining between them. CDR3 amino acids: CASSYDSSYFYEQYF. Written as DNA, the CDR3 is TGTGCCAGCTCCTACGACAGCTCCTATTTCTACGAGCAGTACTTC. The full variable domain, completed using reference TRBV7-9 and TRBJ2-7, is DTGVSQNPRHKITKRGQNVTFRCDPISEHNRLYWYRQTLGQGPEFLTYFQNEAQLEKSRLLSDRFSAERPKGSFSTLEIQRTEQGDSAMYLCASSYDSSYFYEQYFGPGTRLTVT.

This chain uses TRBV12-3 or TRBV12-4 with TRBJ1-1; no clear D gene. The CDR3 has 16 residues. V dropped 3 bases and J dropped 1 base, with 15 bases sitting between them. DNA of the CDR3: TGTGCCAGCAGTTTCTTCCGGGGATTCCGGAACACTGAAGCTTTCTTT. Translation: CASSFFRGFRNTEAFF.

This clonotype was seen at least ten times. The chain uses TRBV28 and TRBJ1-3; maybe TRBD1 (5 bases). Germline lookup yields CDR1 MDHEN and CDR2 SYDVKM. Trimming took 5 bases from V and 0 from J, leaving 11 bases between them. The CDR3 length is 15 residues. In DNA, the CDR3 is TGTGCCAGCAGTGAACACAGGAGCTCTGGAAACACCATATATTTT. It is translated as CASSEHRSSGNTIYF. Supplemented by reference TRBV28 and TRBJ1-3, the full variable domain reads DVKVTQSSRYLVKRTGEKVFLECVQDMDHENMFWYRQDPGLGLRLIYFSYDVKMKEKGDIPEGYSVSREKKERFSLILESASTNQTSMYLCASSEHRSSGNTIYFGEGSWLTVV.

This clonotype was seen a few times. The V gene is TRBV5-1, the J gene TRBJ1-2; 8 bases match TRBD1. V was pared by 1 base and J by 3 bases, with 8 bases of the junction left unmatched. Germline V gives CDR1 SGHRS, CDR2 YFSETQ. The CDR3 loop spans 16 amino acids. The CDR3 is CASSLFSRGRDYGYTF. CDR3 in DNA: TGCGCCAGCAGCTTGTTCTCCAGGGGGCGCGACTATGGCTACACCTTC.

This clonotype was counted many times. The V and J genes are TRBV12-3 or TRBV12-4 and TRBJ1-5; 7 bases map to TRBD1. V lost 7 bases to trimming and J lost 4 bases; unmatched junction nucleotides: 7. The CDR3 length is 14 residues. CDR3 region: CASNPGGGNQPQHF. The CDR3 DNA reads TGTGCCAGCAACCCAGGGGGTGGAAATCAGCCCCAGCATTTT.

The sample holds a few counts of this clonotype. The chain combines TRBV25-1 with TRBJ2-1; TRBD2 agrees at 11 bases. V gave up 4 bases and J gave up 4 bases; unmatched junction bases: 6. CDR1 and CDR2 (germline): MGHDK, SYGVNS. The CDR3 runs 16 residues. The CDR3 nucleotides read TGTGCCAGCAGTGCCGCCGGGACTAGCGGTTACAATGAGCAGTTCTTC. This translates into CASSAAGTSGYNEQFF.

Many counts were recorded for this clonotype. This chain connects TRBV7-9 to TRBJ2-7; 13 nucleotides agree with TRBD2. This CDR3 comprises 15 residues. V lost 4 bases, J lost 7 bases, and 7 bases stayed unmatched. The germline V gene has CDR1 SEHNR and CDR2 FQNEAQ (reference sequence). CDR3 DNA sequence: TGTGCCAGCAGCTCGCGGACTAGCGGGAGAAGGGAGCAGTACTTC. Translated: CASSSRTSGRREQYF.

In this sample, this clonotype turned up a few times. The chain couples TRBV20-1 to TRBJ2-1, with 10 nucleotides matching TRBD1. Trimming at V came to 6 bases and at J to 7 bases, leaving 6 bases not matched to a gene. The CDR3 contains 13 residues. CDR1 and CDR2 from the germline V gene are DFQATT and SNEGSKA (reference sequence). The CDR3 DNA follows: TGCAGTGCAACCGGGACAGGGGAGAATGAGCAGTTCTTC. Translation: CSATGTGENEQFF.

This clonotype was recorded a few times. The chain links TRBV6-2 or TRBV6-3 to TRBJ1-1; the D gene is possibly TRBD1 (6 bases). The CDR3 runs 12 residues. The germline CDR1 and CDR2 sequences are MNHEY and SVGEGT. Trimming cost V 6 bases and J 5 bases, with 10 bases left between them. The CDR3 DNA follows: TGTGCCAGCAGGAGGGGGGGGACTGAAGCTTTCTTT. Its translation: CASRRGGTEAFF.

This sequence joins TRBV24-1 and TRBJ2-5; TRBD1 matches at 8 bases. The CDR3 has 15 residues. The V gene's germline CDR1 is KGHDR and CDR2 SFDVKD. With V trimmed by 2 bases and J by 5 bases, 6 bases remained unmatched. The DNA of the CDR3 is TGTGCCACCAGTGATTCCAGGGGGCGATTTGAGACCCAGTACTTC. Its protein product is CATSDSRGRFETQYF.

The rearrangement uses TRBV6-1 and TRBJ1-1; 10 bases map to TRBD1. V gave up 6 bases and J gave up 4 bases; unmatched junction bases: 8. The CDR3 length is 15 residues. The germline gives CDR1 MNHNS, CDR2 SASEGT. CDR3 region: CASRRDRGWSTEAFF. The CDR3, as DNA: TGTGCCAGCAGGCGGGACAGGGGATGGAGCACTGAAGCTTTCTTT.

In this sample, this clonotype turned up a few times. The chain is built from TRBV30 and TRBJ2-3; D is undetermined. Germline lookup yields CDR1 GTSNPN and CDR2 SVGIG (reference sequence). The CDR3 is made up of 12 amino acids. Trimming removed 5 bases at V and 4 bases at J, with 10 bases between. DNA for the CDR3: TGTGCCTGGGACTTGGGTCCAGATACGCAGTATTTT. This sequence encodes CAWDLGPDTQYF.

The sample holds a few counts of this clonotype. The CDR3, as DNA: TGTGCCAGCAGCCAAGACGATACTTCTAGCAATCAGCCCCAGCATTTT. Amino acids: CASSQDDTSSNQPQHF. The chain links TRBV7-9 to TRBJ1-5; D is undetermined. Trimming pared 5 bases from V and 0 bases from J, leaving 14 bases between. There are 16 residues in the CDR3. Germline loops: CDR1 SEHNR, CDR2 FQNEAQ (reference sequence). Together with reference TRBV7-9 and TRBJ1-5, the CDR3 gives the full variable domain: DTGVSQNPRHKITKRGQNVTFRCDPISEHNRLYWYRQTLGQGPEFLTYFQNEAQLEKSRLLSDRFSAERPKGSFSTLEIQRTEQGDSAMYLCASSQDDTSSNQPQHFGDGTRLSIL.

This clonotype was detected only once. A read error is possible here, since a much larger clone lies one base away. The V and J genes are TRBV25-1 and TRBJ1-1; D gene unclear. This CDR3 comprises 14 residues. V lost 5 bases to trimming and J lost 4 bases, with 14 bases between them. The V gene's germline CDR1 is MGHDK and CDR2 SYGVNS. The CDR3 loop reads CASSLLGIVTEAFF. CDR3 DNA sequence: TGTGCCAGCAGTTTATTGGGAATCGTCACTGAAGCTTTCTTT.

This clonotype was detected ten times or more. The genes are TRBV28 and TRBJ2-1, with TRBD1 identical over 8 bases. Germline loops: CDR1 MDHEN, CDR2 SYDVKM. The J segment lost 5 bases and the V segment lost 6 bases, leaving 9 bases of the junction unmatched. The CDR3 extends over 15 amino acids. CDR3 coding DNA: TGTGCCAGCAGCCCGGACAGGGCGTGGGACAATGAGCAGTTCTTC. Translating it yields CASSPDRAWDNEQFF.

The chain uses TRBV6-5 and TRBJ2-7; the D gene is possibly TRBD2 (6 bases). The CDR3 spans 16 residues. Trimming removed 0 bases at V and 0 bases at J, with 12 bases between. Germline CDR1 is MNHEY and CDR2 is SVGAGI. CDR3 DNA sequence: TGTGCCAGCAGTTACTCAGGAGGGAGAGACTCCTACGAGCAGTACTTC. It specifies CASSYSGGRDSYEQYF.

This clonotype was seen many times. The chain joins TRBV7-2 to TRBJ2-2; D may match TRBD1 or TRBD2 (5 bases each). The CDR3 is made up of 13 amino acids. Trimming cost V 5 bases and J 6 bases, with 10 bases left between them. Germline V lookup: CDR1 SGHTA, CDR2 FQGNSA. DNA of the CDR3: TGTGCCAGCAGCCCCGGGGCGCCCGGGGAGCTGTTTTTT. This gives the protein CASSPGAPGELFF.

This clonotype showed up many times. J is TRBJ1-2 and V is TRBV6-1; tentative D call: TRBD1 (5 bases). Trimming took 6 bases from V and 4 from J, leaving 18 bases between them. CDR1 and CDR2 (germline): MNHNS, SASEGT. This CDR3 comprises 15 residues. The CDR3 loop reads CASRQKDTLRYGYTF. DNA of the CDR3: TGTGCCAGCAGACAAAAGGACACGTTACGCTATGGCTACACCTTC.

Ten or more counts support this clonotype. The chain combines TRBV28 with TRBJ2-5; D may be TRBD1 (6 bases). The V gene lost 7 bases and the J gene lost 5 bases, with 20 bases spanning the gap. CDR3 size: 15 residues. Germline-derived CDR1 and CDR2 are MDHEN and SYDVKM. CDR3 in amino acids: CASNRVGQFGETQYF. The CDR3 DNA follows: TGTGCCAGCAATCGCGTGGGACAATTCGGGGAGACCCAGTACTTC.

This clonotype was observed at least ten times. The rearrangement joins TRBV6-1 to TRBJ2-3; D might be TRBD2 (8 bases). Per germline, CDR1 MNHNS and CDR2 SASEGT. Trimming cost V 5 bases and J 4 bases, with 19 bases left between them. The CDR3 sequence is 16 residues long. The CDR3 coding sequence is TGTGCCAGCAGTCACCTGACAGGGCGGGGGGCAGATACGCAGTATTTT. Translated: CASSHLTGRGADTQYF.

This clonotype was recorded many times. The V and J genes are TRBV7-2 and TRBJ2-2; a weak D match, TRBD2 (5 bases). The CDR3 sequence is 15 residues long. Trimming pared 5 bases from V and 6 bases from J, leaving 16 bases between. Per germline, CDR1 SGHTA and CDR2 FQGNSA. The CDR3 nucleotides are TGTGCCAGCAGCAGGAGACTATCTGGCGCCGGGGAGCTGTTTTTT. This gives the protein CASSRRLSGAGELFF.

Concerning this clonotype: A much bigger clone sits one base away, suggesting this may be a read error. V is TRBV19 and J is TRBJ1-1, with unresolved D. Germline V gene sequence: CDR1 LNHDA, CDR2 SQIVND (reference sequence). V was trimmed by 9 bases and J by 5 bases, leaving 19 bases between them. This CDR3 is 14 amino acids long. The chain's CDR3 is CASTPFGERTEAFF. For the CDR3, the DNA is TGTGCCAGCACCCCGTTTGGGGAGCGGACTGAAGCTTTCTTT.

For this clonotype: A read error is likely, as this CDR3 ends without the conserved phenylalanine or tryptophan. The gene calls are TRBV29-1 and TRBJ1-1; 7 positions agree with TRBD1. Looked up from germline, CDR1 is SQVTM and CDR2 is ANQGSEA. CDR3 length: 13 amino acids. V was pared by 7 bases and J by 5 bases, with 10 bases of the junction left unmatched. The CDR3 bases are TGCAGCGCCCGGGCAGGGGGATCGACTGAAGCTTTCCTT. It is translated as CSARAGGSTEAFL.

This clonotype was observed a single time. The chain couples TRBV11-2 to TRBJ2-7; 8 bases are a match to TRBD1. The CDR3 contains 15 residues. V gave up 5 bases and J gave up 0 bases; unmatched junction bases: 6. CDR1 SGHAT and CDR2 FQNNGV come from the germline V gene. As DNA, the CDR3 is TGTGCCAGCAGCCGCGGGACAGGTCCCTCCTACGAGCAGTACTTC. Translation gives CASSRGTGPSYEQYF.